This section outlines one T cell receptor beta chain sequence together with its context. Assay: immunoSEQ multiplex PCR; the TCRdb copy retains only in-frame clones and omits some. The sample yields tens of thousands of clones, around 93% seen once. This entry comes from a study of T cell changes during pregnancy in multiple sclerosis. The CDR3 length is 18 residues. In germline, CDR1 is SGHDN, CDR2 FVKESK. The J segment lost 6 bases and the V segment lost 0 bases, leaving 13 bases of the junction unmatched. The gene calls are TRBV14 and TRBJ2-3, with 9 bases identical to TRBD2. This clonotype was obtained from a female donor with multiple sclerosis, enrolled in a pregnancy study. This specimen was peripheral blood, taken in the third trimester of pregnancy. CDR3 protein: CASSQDKFRASGADTQYF. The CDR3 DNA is TGTGCCAGCAGCCAAGATAAATTTCGGGCTAGCGGGGCTGATACGCAGTATTTT.